The source of this T cell receptor beta chain is a study of Tregs in tolerant kidney transplant recipients. On the study more broadly: Recipients received nonmyeloablative bone marrow transplants from related graft donors, with transient mixed chimerism. Study conclusions and caveats: Few patients were studied, so findings need validation in larger groups. Biological reproducibility was not directly addressed in this study.

The CDR3 runs to 15 residues. Losses at the gene ends were 1 base for V and 6 bases for J; bases not matched to a gene: 7. Germline CDR1 and CDR2: SGHTA and FQGNSA. Points on this clone: Its antigen is undetermined.

Produced via immunoSEQ multiplex PCR; TCRdb's table is partial and in-frame only. The table records 70,000 to 95,000 clones, more than 85% of them present only once. The source is a human donor who received a combined kidney and bone marrow transplant. The V call is TRBV7-2, the J call TRBJ2-7; TRBD2 agrees at 9 bases. The input for sequencing was Tregs from blood, taken before the transplant. The CDR3 is CASSLVLAGGSEQYF. The CDR3, as DNA: TGTGCCAGCAGCTTAGTGCTTGCGGGAGGGTCCGAGCAGTACTTC.